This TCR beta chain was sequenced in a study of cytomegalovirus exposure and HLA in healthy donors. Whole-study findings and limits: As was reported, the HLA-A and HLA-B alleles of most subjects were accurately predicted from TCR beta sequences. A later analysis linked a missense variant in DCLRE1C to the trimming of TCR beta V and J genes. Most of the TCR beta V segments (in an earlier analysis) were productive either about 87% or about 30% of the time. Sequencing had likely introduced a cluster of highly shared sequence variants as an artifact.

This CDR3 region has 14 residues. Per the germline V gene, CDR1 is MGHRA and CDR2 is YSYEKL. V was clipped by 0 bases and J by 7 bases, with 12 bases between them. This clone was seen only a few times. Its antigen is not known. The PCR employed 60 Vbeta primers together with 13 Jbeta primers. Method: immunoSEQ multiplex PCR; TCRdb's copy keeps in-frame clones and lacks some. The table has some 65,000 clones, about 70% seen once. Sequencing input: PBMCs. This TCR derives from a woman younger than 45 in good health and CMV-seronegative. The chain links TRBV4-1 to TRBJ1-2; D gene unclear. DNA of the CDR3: TGCGCCAGCAGCCAAGAAGGGCGAGGACTTGGCTACACCTTC. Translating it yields CASSQEGRGLGYTF.